These 29 T cell receptor beta chains were all obtained from the same sample, sequenced in a study of shared clonotypes between healthy human individuals. Assay used: immunoSEQ multiplex PCR; TCRdb lists only in-frame clones, some missing. The repertoire has some 2 million clones, roughly 94% of them found once; the top ten carry 0.13%. Sequencing was carried out using naive CD4+ T cells sorted from blood. Subset denoted: CD45RA+ positively selected. All receptors derive from a man younger than 35 in good health.

This sequence joins TRBV4-1 and TRBJ2-7; 10 nucleotides agree with TRBD2. The CDR3 runs 15 residues. Trimming removed 4 bases from V and 3 bases from J; junction bases left unmatched: 6. Per germline, CDR1 MGHRA and CDR2 YSYEKL. CDR3 coding DNA: TGCGCCAGCAGCCGTGACGGACTAGCGGACTACGAGCAGTACTTC. It yields the protein CASSRDGLADYEQYF.

The J gene is TRBJ2-3, the V gene TRBV5-1; perhaps TRBD1 as D (6 bases). Germline CDR1 reads SGHRS; CDR2 reads YFSETQ. Trimming removed 4 bases at V and 3 bases at J, with 18 bases between. The CDR3 runs 16 residues. For the CDR3, the DNA is TGCGCCAGCAGCCGACGGTCAGGGGTTGGGACAGATACGCAGTATTTT. Its translation is CASSRRSGVGTDTQYF.

The V gene is TRBV4-1, the J gene TRBJ2-1; 9 bases line up with TRBD2. The V gene's germline CDR1 is MGHRA and CDR2 YSYEKL. Germline trimming cut 0 bases from V and 3 bases from J; bases unmatched to any gene: 3. The CDR3 loop spans 16 amino acids. DNA for the CDR3: TGCGCCAGCAGCCAAGATAAGCGGGGGGACTACAATGAGCAGTTCTTC. As protein: CASSQDKRGDYNEQFF.

This rearrangement joins TRBV5-8 to TRBJ2-7, with 7 bases matching TRBD1. This CDR3 contains 14 residues. From germline, CDR1 is SGHTS and CDR2 YDEGEE. V shed 3 bases, J shed 0 bases, and the junction held 3 bases outside the gene matches. The CDR3 region is CASSSPGGSYEQYF. CDR3 nucleotide sequence: TGTGCCAGCAGCTCACCAGGGGGCTCCTACGAGCAGTACTTC.

This chain connects TRBV4-1 to TRBJ2-3; maybe TRBD1 (6 bases). Per germline, CDR1 MGHRA and CDR2 YSYEKL. The CDR3 covers 15 residues. V lost 6 bases, J lost 1 base, and 14 bases lay in between. The CDR3 bases are TGCGCCAGCAGTCAAACAGGGTGGGGCACAGATACGCAGTATTTT. It codes for CASSQTGWGTDTQYF.

The gene calls are TRBV25-1 and TRBJ1-1; a possible D gene is TRBD1 (5 bases). CDR1 is MGHDK and CDR2 is SYGVNS in the germline V gene. The CDR3 is made up of 14 amino acids. The V end was cut by 4 bases, the J end by 2 bases, with 11 bases between. This CDR3 reads CASSVGQINTEAFF. The CDR3 DNA sequence: TGTGCCAGCAGTGTCGGACAAATCAACACTGAAGCTTTCTTT.

The chain couples TRBV27 to TRBJ2-7; D gene ambiguous. CDR3 length: 15 amino acids. V gave up 10 bases and J gave up 2 bases, with 21 bases separating them. Germline loops: CDR1 MNHEY, CDR2 SMNVEV (reference sequence). CDR3 sequence reads: CATGPLKSLAYEQYF. The DNA of the CDR3 is TGTGCCACCGGACCGTTGAAGAGCCTAGCCTACGAGCAGTACTTC.

The chain couples TRBV10-3 to TRBJ2-7; 13 nucleotides match TRBD2. Germline V gives CDR1 ENHRY, CDR2 SYGVKD. Trimming took 4 bases from V and 7 from J; bases not matched to a gene: 4. The CDR3 spans 14 residues. CDR3 in amino acids: CAISAKLAGGEQYF. In nucleotides, the CDR3 is TGTGCCATCAGTGCGAAACTAGCGGGAGGGGAGCAGTACTTC.

The chain is built from TRBV2 and TRBJ2-1, with 14 positions matching TRBD2. Losses at the gene ends were 6 bases for V and 6 bases for J; bases not matched to a gene: 1. Germline V gives CDR1 SNHLY, CDR2 FYNNEI. The CDR3 is 14 amino acids. The CDR3 nucleotides are TGTGCCAGCAGCGGGACTAGCGGGAGCAATGAGCAGTTCTTC. Translation: CASSGTSGSNEQFF.

This clone has only one observation. CDR3: CRGGQSNTEAFF. Here the CDR3 DNA reads TGCAGAGGGGGACAGTCGAACACTGAAGCTTTCTTT. The chain has TRBV29-1 and TRBJ1-1; 7 bases map to TRBD1. Germline CDR1 and CDR2: SQVTM and ANQGSEA. The CDR3 totals 12 residues.

V and J are TRBV9 and TRBJ2-2; unclear D gene. Per germline, CDR1 SGDLS and CDR2 YYNGEE. This CDR3 region has 13 residues. Trimming took 1 base from V and 7 from J, leaving 8 bases between them. The DNA of the CDR3 is TGTGCCAGCAGCGTATCAGAAAGCGGGGAGCTGTTTTTT. Its translation is CASSVSESGELFF.

The V and J genes are TRBV5-4 and TRBJ2-3; 7 bases align to TRBD1. Per the germline V gene, CDR1 is SGHNT and CDR2 is YYREEE (reference sequence). J lost 2 bases, V lost 3 bases, and 6 bases had no gene match. The CDR3 extends over 15 amino acids. CDR3 sequence: CASSWGQNPTDTQYF. CDR3 nucleotides: TGTGCCAGCAGCTGGGGACAGAATCCCACAGATACGCAGTATTTT.

Worth noting for this clone: Other DNA sequences of this sample code for an identical CDR3. CDR3 sequence: CASSLPGGGEKLFF. The DNA of the CDR3 is TGTGCCAGCAGTTTGCCTGGGGGTGGGGAAAAACTGTTTTTT. The V gene is TRBV28, the J gene TRBJ1-4; a possible D gene is TRBD1 (5 bases). Per the germline V gene, CDR1 is MDHEN and CDR2 is SYDVKM. The ends were cut back, 3 bases at V and 8 bases at J, with 13 bases in the middle. The CDR3 consists of 14 residues. Full variable domain (missing parts from reference TRBV28 and TRBJ1-4): DVKVTQSSRYLVKRTGEKVFLECVQDMDHENMFWYRQDPGLGLRLIYFSYDVKMKEKGDIPEGYSVSREKKERFSLILESASTNQTSMYLCASSLPGGGEKLFFGSGTQLSVL.

This clone appeared once. The gene calls are TRBV5-4 and TRBJ2-2; a possible D gene is TRBD1 (6 bases). The CDR3 has 15 residues. The V end lost 4 bases, the J end lost 1 base, and 11 bases lay between the germline ends. In germline, CDR1 is SGHNT, CDR2 YYREEE (reference sequence). For the CDR3, the DNA is TGTGCCAGCAGCCCTGGACAGCAGAACACCGGGGAGCTGTTTTTT. Protein product: CASSPGQQNTGELFF.

The rearrangement uses TRBV29-1 and TRBJ2-1, with D possibly TRBD1 on 6 matching bases. The CDR3 is 15 amino acids. Germline V CDR1 and CDR2: SQVTM, ANQGSEA. Trimming removed 2 bases from V and 7 bases from J, with 18 bases in between. CDR3 residues: CSVESGQLRLNEQFF. The DNA of the CDR3 is TGCAGCGTTGAAAGCGGACAGTTACGGCTTAATGAGCAGTTCTTC.

The rearrangement links TRBV30 to TRBJ2-5; D uncertain. The CDR3 sequence is 12 residues long. V was clipped by 3 bases and J by 0 bases, with 5 bases between them. Germline CDR1 reads GTSNPN; CDR2 reads SVGIG (reference sequence). The CDR3 DNA reads as TGTGCCTGGAGCGAGTACCAAGAGACCCAGTACTTC. It specifies CAWSEYQETQYF.

For the CDR3, the DNA is TGCAGCGTTGGCCGGGATAGCAATCAGCCCCAGCATTTT. This codes for CSVGRDSNQPQHF. This chain uses TRBV29-1 with TRBJ1-5; D is undetermined. Germline V lookup: CDR1 SQVTM, CDR2 ANQGSEA. V lost 4 bases and J 0 bases, leaving 7 bases between the germline ends. The CDR3 totals 13 residues.

The chain couples TRBV10-3 to TRBJ1-6, with TRBD1 matching over 10 bases. J gave up 5 bases and V 0 bases, and 7 bases lay outside the gene matches. The CDR3 loop spans 18 amino acids. Germline loops: CDR1 ENHRY, CDR2 SYGVKD. The CDR3 coding sequence is TGTGCCATCAGTGAGTCGGCAACCGGGACAGGGGATAATTCACCCCTCCACTTT. Its protein product is CAISESATGTGDNSPLHF.

Details on this clone: The identical CDR3 is also encoded by other nucleotide sequences in the sample. The J gene is TRBJ1-4, the V gene TRBV7-2; D ambiguous. CDR1 is SGHTA, CDR2 FQGNSA, per germline. The CDR3 has 15 amino acids. V was cut by 4 bases and J by 0 bases, with 9 bases left in between. This CDR3 reads CASSSGGTTNEKLFF. CDR3 nucleotide sequence: TGTGCCAGCAGCTCGGGAGGGACAACTAATGAAAAACTGTTTTTT.

This rearrangement joins TRBV6-1 to TRBJ2-7; 12 bases are a match to TRBD1. V was clipped by 6 bases and J by 6 bases; unmatched bases: 9. Germline values: CDR1 MNHNS, CDR2 SASEGT. CDR3 length: 15 amino acids. The CDR3 here is CASRASGQGASEQYF. CDR3 bases: TGTGCCAGCAGAGCCTCGGGACAGGGGGCCTCCGAGCAGTACTTC.

The chain has TRBV18 and TRBJ1-5; 7 positions match TRBD1. CDR3 size: 14 residues. The germline CDR1 and CDR2 sequences are KGHSH and LQKENI. After removal of 3 bases from V and 8 bases from J, the junction contained 7 bases not matched to a gene. CDR3 sequence reads: CASSPDRAGEPQHF. The CDR3 DNA reads TGTGCCAGCTCACCCGACAGGGCTGGGGAGCCCCAGCATTTT.

The genes are TRBV9 and TRBJ1-6; D not resolved. In germline, CDR1 is SGDLS, CDR2 YYNGEE. The V gene lost 0 bases and the J gene lost 1 base, with 8 bases spanning the gap. CDR3 length: 16 residues. The CDR3 here is CASSVDGDSYNSPLHF. The DNA for the CDR3 is TGTGCCAGCAGCGTAGACGGGGATTCCTATAATTCACCCCTCCACTTT.

This chain uses TRBV7-2 with TRBJ2-5; 8 bases fit TRBD1. Looked up from germline, CDR1 is SGHTA and CDR2 is FQGNSA. J gave up 7 bases and V 4 bases, and 11 bases lay outside the gene matches. The CDR3 loop spans 15 amino acids. This CDR3 is CASSYSGDRIGTQYF. The DNA of the CDR3 is TGTGCCAGCAGCTACTCGGGGGACAGGATCGGGACCCAGTACTTC.

The V call is TRBV10-2, the J call TRBJ2-3; D is unclear. V lost 2 bases and J lost 6, with 9 bases in between. CDR1 and CDR2 (germline): WSHSY, SAAADI. The CDR3 has 13 amino acids. The CDR3 nucleotides read TGCGCCAGCAGTGAGCCGAGCCGGGATACGCAGTATTTT. As protein: CASSEPSRDTQYF.

This chain uses TRBV4-1 with TRBJ1-3; no clear D. Germline V gene data show CDR1 as MGHRA and CDR2 as YSYEKL. The CDR3 contains 16 residues. Trimming cost V 2 bases and J 0 bases, with 11 bases left between them. CDR3 sequence reads: CASSQLLVPSGNTIYF. The CDR3 DNA reads as TGCGCCAGCAGCCAACTGTTGGTACCCTCTGGAAACACCATATATTTT.

The J gene is TRBJ1-5, the V gene TRBV30; 12 nucleotides agree with TRBD1. The J segment lost 5 bases and the V segment lost 2 bases, leaving 4 bases of the junction unmatched. Germline V gives CDR1 GTSNPN, CDR2 SVGIG (reference sequence). This CDR3 is 15 amino acids long. The CDR3 coding sequence is TGTGCCTGGAGTAGGGGGACAGGGGGCTATCAGCCCCAGCATTTT. Its translation is CAWSRGTGGYQPQHF.

The V call is TRBV7-9, the J call TRBJ2-1; 9 nucleotides match TRBD1. V dropped 5 bases and J dropped 5; count of bases not matched to a gene: 10. This CDR3 contains 16 residues. Germline-derived CDR1 and CDR2 are SEHNR and FQNEAQ (reference sequence). The CDR3 loop is CASSHSRDRVDNEQFF. In DNA, the CDR3 is TGTGCCAGCAGCCATTCACGGGACAGGGTGGACAATGAGCAGTTCTTC.

The rearrangement links TRBV10-2 to TRBJ2-7, with D maybe TRBD2 (6 bases). Germline lookup yields CDR1 WSHSY and CDR2 SAAADI. Trimming took 1 base from V and 6 from J, leaving 10 bases between them. The CDR3 runs 13 residues. The CDR3 is CASSEYREREQYF. For the CDR3, the DNA is TGCGCCAGCAGTGAGTACCGGGAGCGCGAGCAGTACTTC.

This chain connects TRBV10-3 to TRBJ1-1; maybe TRBD1 (6 bases). CDR3 length equals 11 residues. Trimming left V 6 bases short and J 10 bases short, with 12 bases between. In germline, CDR1 is ENHRY, CDR2 SYGVKD. CDR3 sequence (DNA): TGTGCCATCAGCCCCGGGGGGGCAGCTTTCTTT. Its translation: CAISPGGAAFF.